These 21 T cell receptor beta chains came from one sample sequenced in a study of shared clonotypes between healthy human individuals. Here immunoSEQ multiplex PCR was the method, and the copy in TCRdb shows in-frame clones only, minus some. The sample contains roughly 890,000 clones, roughly 92% of which appear only once. Naive CD8 cells, CD45RO-negative and positively selected for CCR7, excluded terminally differentiated effector memory CD45RA+ cells. The sample comprised naive CD8+ T cells sorted from blood. The receptor source for this set is a man aged 25-45 years in good health.

The chain couples TRBV2 to TRBJ2-1; 7 bases map to TRBD2. Unmatched junction bases numbered 13, after V lost 7 bases and J lost 4 bases. Germline V lookup: CDR1 SNHLY, CDR2 FYNNEI. CDR3 length: 16 residues. CDR3 DNA sequence: TGTGCCAGCACTCCCTATCCTAGCGGAGCTTACAATGAGCAGTTCTTC. Its protein is CASTPYPSGAYNEQFF.

The rearrangement links TRBV7-8 to TRBJ2-3, with TRBD2 matching 8 bases. The V gene's germline CDR1 is SGHVS and CDR2 FQNEAQ. The length of the CDR3 is 19 residues. V trimming: 4 bases; J trimming: 3 bases; junction bases outside the gene matches: 18. CDR3 loop: CASSSAAGTSSGPTDTQYF. CDR3 nucleotides: TGTGCCAGCAGCTCCGCCGCGGGAACCTCTAGCGGGCCTACAGATACGCAGTATTTT.

The chain combines TRBV15 with TRBJ2-7; D gene ambiguous. The V and J ends lost 3 bases and 4 bases respectively, with 16 bases between them. The CDR3 runs to 15 residues. The V gene's germline CDR1 is LNHNV and CDR2 YYDKDF (reference sequence). The CDR3 DNA is TGTGCCACCAGCAGTGACCGACTTACCGAGTACGAGCAGTACTTC. As protein: CATSSDRLTEYEQYF.

This sequence joins TRBV2 and TRBJ1-5; 7 bases are shared with TRBD1. Germline V gene data show CDR1 as SNHLY and CDR2 as FYNNEI. This CDR3 is built from 14 residues. V lost 4 bases to trimming and J lost 7 bases; unmatched junction nucleotides: 7. CDR3 amino acids: CASSVQGGRQPQHF. The DNA of the CDR3 is TGTGCCAGCAGTGTGCAAGGGGGCAGACAGCCCCAGCATTTT.

This clone is a singleton in its sample. The chain links TRBV5-1 to TRBJ2-7; no firm D call. CDR1 and CDR2 (germline): SGHRS, YFSETQ. V lost 2 bases and J 5 bases, leaving 8 bases between the germline ends. The CDR3 consists of 12 residues. For the CDR3, the DNA is TGCGCCAGCAGCTTCTCTTGGGACGAGCAGTACTTC. Its protein is CASSFSWDEQYF.

The chain has TRBV28 and TRBJ2-5; D call uncertain. The CDR3 has 11 amino acids. Trimming removed 3 bases at V and 9 bases at J, with 8 bases between. Germline CDR1 is MDHEN and CDR2 is SYDVKM. CDR3 DNA: TGTGCCAGCAGTTTCGGCGAGGCCCAGTACTTC. Translated, it gives CASSFGEAQYF.

The chain joins TRBV9 to TRBJ1-2; D remains unclear. Germline CDR1 and CDR2: SGDLS and YYNGEE. This CDR3 comprises 15 residues. The germline V and J ends were trimmed by 6 bases and 5 bases, with 20 bases remaining between them. In DNA form, the CDR3 reads TGTGCCAGCACCGACGCAGGCGCAGGCCCATATGGCTACACCTTC. Amino acids: CASTDAGAGPYGYTF. Based on the CDR3 plus reference TRBV9 and TRBJ1-2, the full variable domain is DSGVTQTPKHLITATGQRVTLRCSPRSGDLSVYWYQQSLDQGLQFLIQYYNGEERAKGNILERFSAQQFPDLHSELNLSSLELGDSALYFCASTDAGAGPYGYTFGSGTRLTVV.

Here the CDR3 reads CASSLGLAETYEQYF. The CDR3 DNA sequence: TGTGCCAGCAGTTTGGGACTAGCGGAAACCTACGAGCAGTACTTC. The rearrangement uses TRBV6-6 and TRBJ2-7, with 11 bases aligning to TRBD2. The V segment lost 4 bases and the J segment 2 bases; nucleotides outside the gene matches: 4. This CDR3 is 15 amino acids long. CDR1 is MNHNY and CDR2 is SVGAGI in the germline V gene (reference sequence).

This chain connects TRBV9 to TRBJ2-1; maybe TRBD2 (5 bases). Germline CDR1 reads SGDLS; CDR2 reads YYNGEE. The CDR3 consists of 15 residues. Trimming pared 7 bases from V and 0 bases from J, leaving 14 bases between. CDR3 loop: CASALVADSYNEQFF. CDR3 nucleotides: TGTGCCAGCGCACTAGTCGCGGACTCCTACAATGAGCAGTTCTTC.

V gene TRBV18 combines with J gene TRBJ2-7; D unclear. The CDR3 is 13 amino acids. V was clipped by 0 bases and J by 2 bases, with 5 bases between them. Germline CDR1 is KGHSH and CDR2 is LQKENI. CDR3 protein: CASSPPSPYEQYF. CDR3 in DNA: TGTGCCAGCTCACCACCTAGTCCCTACGAGCAGTACTTC.

Points on this clone: Other DNA sequences from this sample encode an identical CDR3 as well. The chain couples TRBV6-5 to TRBJ1-4; D is possibly TRBD1 (5 bases). CDR3 length: 15 residues. Germline values: CDR1 MNHEY, CDR2 SVGAGI. V lost 0 bases and J lost 8, with 13 bases in between. The CDR3: CASSYSGGVGEKLFF. CDR3 DNA sequence: TGTGCCAGCAGTTACTCAGGAGGGGTTGGCGAAAAACTGTTTTTT.

This chain links TRBV5-4 with TRBJ2-7; 8 bases are shared with TRBD1. This CDR3 contains 17 residues. In germline, CDR1 is SGHNT, CDR2 YYREEE (reference sequence). The V and J ends lost 0 bases and 0 bases, in that order; junction bases with no gene match: 8. The DNA of the CDR3 is TGTGCCAGCAGCTTGGCCTATTCAGGGGGCCCCTCCTACGAGCAGTACTTC. This sequence encodes CASSLAYSGGPSYEQYF. The whole variable domain, remainder taken from reference TRBV5-4 and TRBJ2-7, is ETGVTQSPTHLIKTRGQQVTLRCSSQSGHNTVSWYQQALGQGPQFIFQYYREEENGRGNFPPRFSGLQFPNYSSELNVNALELDDSALYLCASSLAYSGGPSYEQYFGPGTRLTVT.

The chain combines TRBV4-1 with TRBJ1-5; the D is unclear. Germline V gene sequence: CDR1 MGHRA, CDR2 YSYEKL. This CDR3 has 12 residues. Deletions cut 1 base from V and 9 bases from J, with 7 bases between. CDR3: CASSQGLGPQHF. CDR3 DNA: TGCGCCAGCAGCCAAGGCTTAGGGCCCCAGCATTTT.

V usage is TRBV28 and J usage is TRBJ2-7; D ambiguous. The V gene's germline CDR1 is MDHEN and CDR2 SYDVKM. The CDR3 has 13 amino acids. V lost 6 bases, J lost 3 bases, and 12 bases lay in between. This CDR3 is CASSSTILYEQYF. The CDR3 coding sequence is TGTGCCAGCAGCTCCACGATACTCTACGAGCAGTACTTC.

This chain connects TRBV7-9 to TRBJ2-6; 8 bases map to TRBD1. The CDR3 runs to 19 residues. Trimming took 4 bases from V and 0 from J; bases not matched to a gene: 11. CDR1 is SEHNR, CDR2 FQNEAQ, per germline (reference sequence). The CDR3 coding sequence is TGTGCCAGCAGCTCGACTCTAACAGGGGGTAGCTCTGGGGCCAACGTCCTGACTTTC. Protein: CASSSTLTGGSSGANVLTF.

This chain uses TRBV29-1 with TRBJ2-1; 15 positions match TRBD2. The germline CDR1 and CDR2 sequences are SQVTM and ANQGSEA. CDR3 length: 17 amino acids. The ends lost 6 bases at V and 2 bases at J; junction bases unmatched: 8. DNA for the CDR3: TGCAGCGTCGAGGGACTAGCGGGAGGATACCCCTACAATGAGCAGTTCTTC. As protein: CSVEGLAGGYPYNEQFF.

The chain joins TRBV5-5 to TRBJ2-1, with TRBD1 identical over 9 bases. The junction had 11 bases not matched to a gene; V was cut back by 4 bases and J by 15 bases. Germline loops: CDR1 SGHKS, CDR2 YYEKEE (reference sequence). This CDR3 comprises 13 residues. The chain's CDR3 is CASSRDREEPPFF. CDR3 nucleotide sequence: TGTGCCAGCAGCCGGGACAGGGAGGAACCTCCGTTCTTC.

This rearrangement joins TRBV18 to TRBJ1-1; 7 bases are a match to TRBD1. This CDR3 is 15 amino acids long. Germline loops: CDR1 KGHSH, CDR2 LQKENI. The V gene end was trimmed by 3 bases and the J gene end by 3 bases; junction bases not matched to a gene: 7. The CDR3 DNA follows: TGTGCCAGCTCACCGACAGGGTTTCGGGACACTGAAGCTTTCTTT. It encodes CASSPTGFRDTEAFF.

The CDR3 sequence is CASSHPPSGTAYEQYF. CDR3 nucleotides: TGTGCCAGTAGTCACCCCCCATCTGGGACGGCCTACGAGCAGTACTTC. The rearrangement links TRBV19 to TRBJ2-7; the D gene could be TRBD1 or TRBD2 (5 bases each). Germline V lookup: CDR1 LNHDA, CDR2 SQIVND (reference sequence). V was cut by 5 bases and J by 2 bases, with 19 bases left in between. The CDR3 is 16 amino acids. The full variable domain, in which reference TRBV19 and TRBJ2-7 provide the parts outside the CDR3, is DGGITQSPKYLFRKEGQNVTLSCEQNLNHDAMYWYRQDPGQGLRLIYYSQIVNDFQKGDIAEGYSVSREKKESFPLTVTSAQKNPTAFYLCASSHPPSGTAYEQYFGPGTRLTVT.

The V call is TRBV6-1, the J call TRBJ1-2; 8 nucleotides align to TRBD1. The CDR3 spans 15 residues. With 5 bases clipped from V and 0 bases from J, the junction kept 5 bases outside the gene matches. Per germline, CDR1 MNHNS and CDR2 SASEGT. CDR3 in amino acids: CASSSFRGPNYGYTF. Here the CDR3 DNA reads TGTGCCAGCAGTTCTTTCAGGGGGCCTAACTATGGCTACACCTTC.

This clone was found once. The gene calls are TRBV2 and TRBJ2-1; a weak D match, TRBD2 (6 bases). CDR1 is SNHLY and CDR2 is FYNNEI in the germline V gene. This CDR3 region has 17 residues. The germline V and J ends were trimmed by 7 bases and 0 bases, with 19 bases remaining between them. The CDR3 DNA follows: TGTGCCAGCATGGACCCCTTGGAGGGGAGCTCCTACAATGAGCAGTTCTTC. This codes for CASMDPLEGSSYNEQFF. The full variable domain, its missing parts supplied by reference TRBV2 and TRBJ2-1, is EPEVTQTPSHQVTQMGQEVILRCVPISNHLYFYWYRQILGQKVEFLVSFYNNEISEKSEIFDDQFSVERPDGSNFTLKIRSTKLEDSAMYFCASMDPLEGSSYNEQFFGPGTRLTVL.